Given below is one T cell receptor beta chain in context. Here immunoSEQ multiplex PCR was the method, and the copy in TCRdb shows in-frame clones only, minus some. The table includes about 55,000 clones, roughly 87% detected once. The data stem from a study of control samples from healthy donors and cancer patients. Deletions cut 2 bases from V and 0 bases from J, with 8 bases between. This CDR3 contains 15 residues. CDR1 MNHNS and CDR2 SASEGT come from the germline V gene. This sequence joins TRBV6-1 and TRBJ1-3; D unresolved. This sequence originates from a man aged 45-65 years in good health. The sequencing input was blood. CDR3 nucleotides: TGTGCCAGCAGTGAAACTTCGCTCTCTGGAAACACCATATATTTT. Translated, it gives CASSETSLSGNTIYF.